This TCR beta chain was recovered during a study of OX40 agonist ivuxolimab in advanced cancers. Produced via immunoSEQ multiplex PCR; TCRdb's table is partial and in-frame only. The sample contains roughly 49,000 clones, around 87% of which appear only once. The CDR3 loop spans 13 amino acids. The V gene's germline CDR1 is MNHEY and CDR2 SMNVEV (reference sequence). The germline V and J ends were trimmed by 2 bases and 9 bases, with 11 bases remaining between them. Sequences were derived from CD4+ or CD8+ T cells sorted from blood, sampled in a trial of the OX40 agonist ivuxolimab. The genes are TRBV27 and TRBJ1-3; no reliable D call. The origin of this receptor is an adult with an advanced solid tumor such as melanoma, head and neck, liver or kidney cancer. The CDR3 here is CASSLSGSATIYF. CDR3 sequence (DNA): TGTGCCAGCAGTTTAAGCGGGTCAGCCACCATATATTTT.